This T cell receptor beta chain was found in a study of blood T cell repertoires in COVID-19 (dated by TCRdb to 2018 to 2021). For the wider study: Samples covering the acute and convalescent phases of COVID-19 were provided by collaborators in the United States, Italy and Spain. The material from the prospective study consisted of cDNA or gDNA derived from T cells, B-cell-depleted T cells, or PBMCs. Subjects who had been exposed to COVID-19, were actively infected with it, or had recovered from it provided the deeply sampled blood TCRbeta repertoires that made up the dataset. The repertoires were made available in a free public database intended to serve as a resource for research on the immune response to SARS-CoV-2. Samples were obtained from the ongoing ImmuneRACE study (first 160 participants) and from roughly 1,300 subjects provided by 6 global collaborators. Nearly every sample came with metadata listing a de-identified subject ID, COVID-19 status, age in years and sex. Where HLA class I and class II types were available, the types were taken from metadata supplied by the sample provider, not from assay-based typing. Overall results and qualifications from the work: The amount of clinical and demographic metadata varied by source and participant and was provided uncurated.

Enrolling through a virtual design, the prospective study's participants ranged in age from roughly 18 to 95 years and lived across roughly 24 United States geographic areas. Cohort assignment in the prospective study relied on participant-reported clinical history from a screening survey and a study questionnaire. In the prospective study, whole blood, serum and a nasopharyngeal or oropharyngeal swab were collected from each participant by mobile phlebotomists. Prospective study participants could optionally give additional blood draws and questionnaires over an approximately 2-month period. Before DNA extraction, prospective study blood samples were shipped either frozen or at room temperature. The table lists this clone with many counts. Its specific antigen is unknown. No per-base quality is available; no much larger clone lies one base away. Counted from cysteine to phenylalanine, this CDR3 has 15 amino acids. This entry keeps only the CDR3 DNA: 45 bases, framed from base 1. V sheds 4 bases and J sheds 2 bases, leaving 16 bases between their ends. Reading the germline V gene (reference sequence) gives CDR1 SGHKS and CDR2 YYEKEE.

TCRbeta CDR3 regions were amplified from genomic DNA using the immunoSEQ Assay, a bias-controlled multiplex PCR. Per the original workflow: Within the assay, amplification of reference gene primers was used to estimate how many nucleated cells each sample contained. To quantify the absolute abundance of each unique TCRbeta CDR3 rearrangement, sequence reads were collapsed and filtered. For each sample, productive Simpson clonality was calculated as the square root of Simpson's diversity index over productive rearrangements. TCRdb retrieved this table from immuneACCESS and kept in-frame rearrangements only. Not all clones are present; in checked studies, unresolved V genes account for under half, and no reason is known for the remainder. The DNA was the basis for D and trimming; V, J and clone size are from that table. In this sample the table shows hundreds of thousands of clones, about nine tenths of which occur a single time. The ten largest clonotypes hold approximately 4.3% of the sample.

The sample comprised PBMCs or T cells enriched from blood (not recorded which). This receptor was identified in a woman in her twenties or thirties with acute COVID-19. Recombination linked TRBV5-5 to TRBJ2-7; TRBD2 is a possible D gene, resting on 6 matching bases. The CDR3 sequence is CASSVTGTPAYEQYF. The nucleotides are TGTGCCAGCAGCGTCACCGGGACTCCAGCCTACGAGCAGTACTTC.